Presented here are 15 T cell receptor beta chains from one specimen sequenced in a study of T cell clonality in common variable immunodeficiency. Profiled with immunoSEQ multiplex PCR; TCRdb holds only in-frame clones, not every one. The sample presents tens of thousands of clones, none singletons. Sample: peripheral blood mononuclear cells. The receptor set was obtained from a person aged 18 to 75 in good health.

This clone occurred many times. CDR3 residues: CASSLVGASIQETQYF. CDR3 bases read: TGCGCCAGCAGCTTGGTGGGGGCTAGCATCCAAGAGACC. The V and J genes are TRBV5-1 and TRBJ2-5, with a tentative D call TRBD1 (6 bases). The read comes to an end 3 residues before the CDR3 does, leaving the germline J gene to fill in the end. The CDR3 is 16 residues long. Between the trimmed V and J ends, which lost 0 bases and 1 base, there was a span of 13 bases. CDR1 is SGHRS and CDR2 is YFSETQ in the germline V gene.

This clone occurred many times. From the germline J gene comes the end of the CDR3, since the read stops 3 residues before it. The V gene is TRBV11-2, the J gene TRBJ2-5, with 16 bases that match TRBD2. This CDR3 is built from 15 residues. The germline gives CDR1 SGHAT, CDR2 FQNNGV. V trimming: 6 bases; J trimming: 4 bases; junction bases outside the gene matches: 2. CDR3 DNA (partial): TGTGCCAGCAGGGGACTAGCGGGGGGGCGAGAGACC. This translates into CASRGLAGGRET. The full CDR3 protein reads CASRGLAGGRETQYF.

This clone occurred many times. The sequence runs out 3 residues before the end of the CDR3; the remainder is reconstructed from the germline J gene. This rearrangement joins TRBV19 to TRBJ2-7; 7 nucleotides match TRBD1. This CDR3 has 13 amino acids. Losses at the gene ends were 8 bases for V and 5 bases for J; bases not matched to a gene: 9. CDR1 LNHDA and CDR2 SQIVND come from the germline V gene (reference sequence). The sequenced part of the CDR3 DNA is TGTGCCAGTTCTCTCAGGGGGTTGGACGAG. Translation: CASSLRGLDE. The full CDR3 protein is CASSLRGLDEQYF.

This clone occurred many times. The observed sequence ends 3 residues before the CDR3 terminus, with the missing tail filled in from the germline J gene. V gene TRBV20-1 combines with J gene TRBJ2-3; a weak D match, TRBD1 (6 bases). This CDR3 spans 13 amino acids. In germline, CDR1 is DFQATT, CDR2 SNEGSKA (reference sequence). CDR3 sequence reads: CSAQTGPQETQYF. The CDR3 bases that were read are TGCAGTGCACAAACAGGGCCCCAAGAGACG.

This clone was counted many times. The CDR3 extends 3 residues past the end of the read, so its final part is completed from the germline J gene. This chain connects TRBV6-2 or TRBV6-3 to TRBJ2-5; no clear D gene. The V gene lost 5 bases and the J gene lost 5 bases, with 18 bases spanning the gap. CDR3 size: 15 residues. Germline V gene lookup returns CDR1 MNHEY and CDR2 SVGEGT. The CDR3 bases that were read are TGTGCCAGCAGTACCTCCAGCTGGGCGTGGGAGACC. Residues: CASSTSSWAWET. The CDR3, in full, reads CASSTSSWAWETQYF.

This clone was detected many times. Coverage ceases 3 residues before the CDR3 finishes, and the germline J gene fills in the end. This chain connects TRBV18 to TRBJ1-3; D is ambiguous. This CDR3 has 15 residues. Germline assignment: CDR1 KGHSH and CDR2 LQKENI. V lost 1 base, J lost 0 bases, and 7 bases lay in between. The sequenced CDR3 bases are TGTGCCAGCTCACCACGGTCCAGCTCTGGAAACACC. Amino acids: CASSPRSSSGNT. The complete CDR3 reads CASSPRSSSGNTIYF.

This clone was counted at least ten times. The DNA ends 3 residues before the CDR3 does, and the rest of the CDR3 is filled in from the germline J gene. V and J are TRBV19 and TRBJ2-7, with D possibly matching TRBD2 (6 bases). Germline CDR1 LNHDA, CDR2 SQIVND (reference sequence). There are 15 residues in the CDR3. V was cut by 1 base and J by 2 bases, with 12 bases left in between. The covered CDR3 bases are TGTGCCAGTAGTATAGTCGGGGGACCGACCTACGAG. It translates to CASSIVGGPTYE. The whole CDR3 sequence is CASSIVGGPTYEQYF. Looking up the rest from reference TRBV19 and TRBJ2-7 gives the full variable domain: DGGITQSPKYLFRKEGQNVTLSCEQNLNHDAMYWYRQDPGQGLRLIYYSQIVNDFQKGDIAEGYSVSREKKESFPLTVTSAQKNPTAFYLCASSIVGGPTYEQYFGPGTRLTVT.

This clone occurred many times. The CDR3 end is not reached by the read, which stops 3 residues before it; the germline J gene fills it in. V and J are TRBV30 and TRBJ2-2; D gene unclear. This CDR3 comprises 15 residues. V was trimmed by 0 bases and J by 4 bases, leaving 12 bases between them. The germline V gene encodes CDR1 GTSNPN and CDR2 SVGIG (reference sequence). The chain's CDR3 is CAWSVQNLLTGELFF. The sequenced CDR3 bases are TGTGCCTGGAGTGTACAAAATCTTCTCACCGGGGAG. The full variable domain, completed using reference TRBV30 and TRBJ2-2, is SQTIHQWPATLVQPVGSPLSLECTVEGTSNPNLYWYRQAAGRGLQLLFYSVGIGQISSEVPQNLSASRPQDRQFILSSKKLLLSDSGFYLCAWSVQNLLTGELFFGEGSRLTVL.

In this sample, this clone turned up many times. The read finishes 3 residues shy of the CDR3 end, and the germline J gene is used to complete it. The chain has TRBV5-1 and TRBJ2-3, with 10 nucleotides matching TRBD2. Germline assignment: CDR1 SGHRS and CDR2 YFSETQ. CDR3 length equals 15 residues. Trimming at V came to 1 base and at J to 1 base, leaving 0 bases not matched to a gene. The CDR3: CASSLTSGGTDTQYF. The DNA read from the CDR3 is TGCGCCAGCAGCTTGACTAGCGGGGGCACAGATACG.

This clone was counted ten times or more. The read terminates 3 residues before the CDR3 end, so the remaining end is supplied by the germline J gene. The chain combines TRBV2 with TRBJ2-4; 8 bases match TRBD2. V dropped 4 bases and J dropped 8; count of bases not matched to a gene: 19. CDR3 length: 18 amino acids. CDR1 SNHLY and CDR2 FYNNEI come from the germline V gene. CDR3: CASSVAGLEATALDIQYF. The covered CDR3 bases are TGTGCCAGCAGTGTAGCGGGGCTGGAGGCCACAGCCCTAGACATT.

In its sample, this clone was seen many times. Read coverage stops 3 residues before the CDR3 terminus; the germline J gene supplies the remainder. The chain employs TRBV6-7 and TRBJ2-3; a weak D match, TRBD2 (6 bases). TRBV6-7 is marked as an open reading frame, function uncertain. This CDR3 is built from 16 residues. The CDR3 bases that were read are TGTGCCAGCAGTTACGAGTCGGGGGAGGAGAATCAGCCG. As protein: CASSYESGEENQP. The whole CDR3 is CASSYESGEENQPQYF.

The table lists this clone with many counts. With the read ending 3 residues before the CDR3 end, the germline J gene is used to fill in that end. The chain joins TRBV2 to TRBJ2-5; a weak D match, TRBD1 (5 bases). Trimming took 5 bases from V and 3 from J, leaving 10 bases between them. The CDR3 extends over 13 amino acids. The germline V gene encodes CDR1 SNHLY and CDR2 FYNNEI. The CDR3 sequence: CASSPDREETQYF. CDR3 DNA (partial): TGTGCCAGCAGTCCTGACAGAGAAGAGACC.

In regard to this clone: The CDR3 end lies 3 residues beyond the end of the read and is filled in from the germline J gene. The chain joins TRBV5-1 to TRBJ2-1; TRBD2 agrees at 11 bases. The CDR3 is 15 amino acids. The V gene end was trimmed by 4 bases and the J gene end by 9 bases; junction bases not matched to a gene: 9. Germline V lookup: CDR1 SGHRS, CDR2 YFSETQ. Incomplete CDR3 DNA: TGCGCCAGCAGCGTGGCTAGCGGGGGGTTAAGTGAG. Its translation: CASSVASGGLSE. The CDR3, in full, reads CASSVASGGLSEQFF.

This clone was recorded many times. CDR3 DNA, as far as it was read: TGTGCCAGCTCACCACCTAGCAGCTACGAG. Protein sequence: CASSPPSSYE. The full CDR3 is CASSPPSSYEQYF. V and J are TRBV18 and TRBJ2-7, with D unresolved. The read ends 3 residues early relative to the CDR3; the germline J gene fills the gap. V was clipped by 0 bases and J by 3 bases, with 6 bases between them. This CDR3 is built from 13 residues. Germline values: CDR1 KGHSH, CDR2 LQKENI. The full variable domain, with the rest looked up from reference TRBV18 and TRBJ2-7, is NAGVMQNPRHLVRRRGQEARLRCSPMKGHSHVYWYRQLPEEGLKFMVYLQKENIIDESGMPKERFSAEFPKEGPSILRIQQVVRGDSAAYFCASSPPSSYEQYFGPGTRLTVT.

This clone was found a few times. The read is 3 residues too short to cover the CDR3 end, so that end is filled in from the germline J gene. The chain uses TRBV18 and TRBJ1-4, with 11 bases aligning to TRBD1. From germline, CDR1 is KGHSH and CDR2 LQKENI. The CDR3 sequence is 17 residues long. Here the CDR3 reads CASSPLGQGDSNSPLFF. Incomplete CDR3 DNA: TGTGCCAGCTCACCATTGGGACAGGGGGATAGTAATTCACCA.